Sequencing of this TCR beta chain was carried out in a study of cytomegalovirus exposure and HLA in healthy donors. Study outcomes and limitations: Presence/absence results assume similar sequencing depth per donor, which may not hold.

The CDR3 loop spans 15 amino acids. The V segment lost 4 bases and the J segment 3 bases; nucleotides outside the gene matches: 9. Germline V gives CDR1 SGDLS, CDR2 YYNGEE. A multiplex PCR was run with 60 Vbeta primers and 13 Jbeta primers. Profiling relied on immunoSEQ multiplex PCR, and the TCRdb table lists in-frame clones only, not all of them. The sample lists tens of thousands of clones, about 70% occurring once. Concerning this clone itself: The antigen is unknown.

This receptor was taken from a woman in her thirties in good health and CMV-seronegative. Sequencing was done on a sample of PBMCs. V is TRBV9 and J is TRBJ2-7; 8 positions match TRBD1. The CDR3 nucleotides are TGTGCCAGCAGCTTTGGGACAGGAGGCAGCTACGAGCAGTACTTC. This encodes CASSFGTGGSYEQYF.